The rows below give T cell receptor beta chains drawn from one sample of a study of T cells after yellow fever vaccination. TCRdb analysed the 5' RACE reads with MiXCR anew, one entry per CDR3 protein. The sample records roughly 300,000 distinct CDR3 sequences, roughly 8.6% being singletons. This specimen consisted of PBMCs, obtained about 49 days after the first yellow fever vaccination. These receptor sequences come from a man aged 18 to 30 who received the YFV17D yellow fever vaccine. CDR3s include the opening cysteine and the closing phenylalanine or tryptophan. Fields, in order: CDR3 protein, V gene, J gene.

CASSPSGPGDQPQHF	TRBV6-2/TRBV6-3	TRBJ1-5
CASNPGELVRGYTF	TRBV6-2/TRBV6-3	TRBJ1-2
CASGGNGTQYF	TRBV5-1	TRBJ2-5
CSARDPKSIKLNTEAFF	TRBV20-1	TRBJ1-1
CASSSTRRGPNNSPLHF	TRBV12-3/TRBV12-4	TRBJ1-6
CASSPGLAGGTQETQYF	TRBV5-6	TRBJ2-5
CASSRAFDSEAFF	TRBV4-3	TRBJ1-1
CSARVAGGSKNIQYF	TRBV20-1	TRBJ2-4
CASSYSQGENTEAFF	TRBV6-2/TRBV6-3	TRBJ1-1
CASVDRGGKTQYF	TRBV28	TRBJ2-5
CASSPLTGMDTQYF	TRBV7-6	TRBJ2-3
CASSLEGDQETQYF	TRBV5-1	TRBJ2-5
CAISESQKNYGYTF	TRBV10-3	TRBJ1-2
CASSSPAGPTGFAFF	TRBV6-1	TRBJ1-1
CASSLEGTAQTHYTF	TRBV7-2	TRBJ1-2
CASSETAGGETQYF	TRBV2	TRBJ2-5
CASSLHTGLQQYGYTF	TRBV7-2	TRBJ1-2
CSARDNRRETQYF	TRBV20-1	TRBJ2-5
CASRNGRSSYNEQFF	TRBV4-2	TRBJ2-1
CASSQTRGEQFF	TRBV6-2/TRBV6-3	TRBJ2-1
CASSRAGVAGELFF	TRBV5-5	TRBJ2-2
CASRPGGAADGYTF	TRBV6-1	TRBJ1-2
CASSPGGRRGQFF	TRBV5-4	TRBJ2-1
CASSQELGIQRGMGTDTQYF	TRBV4-3	TRBJ2-3
CASFAGTTTSTDTQYF	TRBV5-1	TRBJ2-3
CASSWGQTYEQYF	TRBV12-3/TRBV12-4	TRBJ2-7
CASSLFSGELFF	TRBV28	TRBJ2-2
CASSFSLNTEAFF	TRBV5-1	TRBJ1-1
CSVPGLAGLVDIQYF	TRBV20-1	TRBJ2-4
CAWSLDGDYEQYF	TRBV30	TRBJ2-7
CASSRRGDTDTQYF	TRBV3-1	TRBJ2-3
CASSNRLGADTQYF	TRBV7-2	TRBJ2-3
CSARELSDTQYF	TRBV20-1	TRBJ2-3
CASSPSGAGGTDTQYF	TRBV18	TRBJ2-3
CASSLDRGRETQYF	TRBV7-2	TRBJ2-5
CASSQMDRNILYF	TRBV7-9	TRBJ2-4
CASRLLGGRETQYF	TRBV27	TRBJ2-5
CASSLLAGLNNEQFF	TRBV4-3	TRBJ2-1
CASSSQGRNTEAFF	TRBV6-5	TRBJ1-1
CAWSVLGQGAFNTEAFF	TRBV30	TRBJ1-1
CATHTTLLGGYTF	TRBV28	TRBJ1-2
CASSRLDQETQYF	TRBV5-5	TRBJ2-5
CASSQDPLGGGAFF	TRBV4-1	TRBJ1-1
CASKGLGGDNEQFF	TRBV11-3	TRBJ2-1
CSGESRDGYTF	TRBV20-1	TRBJ1-2
CASTPQGTENTGELFF	TRBV7-3	TRBJ2-2
CASSQSGSPNQPQHF	TRBV23-1	TRBJ1-5
CASSSNRGSQPQHF	TRBV6-2/TRBV6-3	TRBJ1-5
CASRGAFNEQFF	TRBV6-1	TRBJ2-1
CASSVDIGYTF	TRBV19	TRBJ1-2
CASSSGPVDRRAPLHF	TRBV4-1	TRBJ1-6
CASSPEGRTSGGALGKNIQYF	TRBV6-4	TRBJ2-4